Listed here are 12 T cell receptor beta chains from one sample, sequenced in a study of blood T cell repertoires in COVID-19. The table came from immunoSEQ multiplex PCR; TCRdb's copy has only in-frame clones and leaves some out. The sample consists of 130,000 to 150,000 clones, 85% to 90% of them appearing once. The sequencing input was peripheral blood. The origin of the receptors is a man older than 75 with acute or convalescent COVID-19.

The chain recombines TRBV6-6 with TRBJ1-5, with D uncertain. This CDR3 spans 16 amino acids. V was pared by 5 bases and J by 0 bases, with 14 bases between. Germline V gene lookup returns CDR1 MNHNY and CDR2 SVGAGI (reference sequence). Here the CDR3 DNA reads TGTGCCAGCAGTAAAAGAGACACCATTAGCAATCAGCCCCAGCATTTT. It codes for CASSKRDTISNQPQHF.

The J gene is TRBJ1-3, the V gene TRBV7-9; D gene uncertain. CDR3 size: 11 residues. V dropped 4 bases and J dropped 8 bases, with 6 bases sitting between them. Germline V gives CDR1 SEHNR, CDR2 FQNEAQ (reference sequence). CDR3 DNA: TGTGCCAGCAGCTACGGAGACACCATATATTTT. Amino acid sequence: CASSYGDTIYF.

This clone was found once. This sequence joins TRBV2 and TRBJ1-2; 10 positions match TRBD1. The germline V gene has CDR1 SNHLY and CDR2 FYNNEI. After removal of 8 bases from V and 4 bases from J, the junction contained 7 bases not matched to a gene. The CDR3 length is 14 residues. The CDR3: CASGRDRGGYGYTF. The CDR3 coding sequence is TGTGCCAGCGGTAGGGACAGGGGTGGCTATGGCTACACCTTC.

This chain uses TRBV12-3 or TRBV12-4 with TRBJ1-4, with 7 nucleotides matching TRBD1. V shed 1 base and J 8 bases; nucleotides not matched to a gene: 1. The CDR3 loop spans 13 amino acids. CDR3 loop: CASSLVGGEKLFF. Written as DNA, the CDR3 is TGTGCCAGCAGTTTAGTAGGGGGCGAAAAACTGTTTTTT.

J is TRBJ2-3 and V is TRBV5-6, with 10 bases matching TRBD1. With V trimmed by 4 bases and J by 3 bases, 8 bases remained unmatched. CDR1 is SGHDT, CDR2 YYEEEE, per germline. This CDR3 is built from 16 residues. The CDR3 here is CASSVPGQGLTDTQYF. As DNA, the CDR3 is TGTGCCAGCAGCGTACCGGGACAGGGGCTTACAGATACGCAGTATTTT.

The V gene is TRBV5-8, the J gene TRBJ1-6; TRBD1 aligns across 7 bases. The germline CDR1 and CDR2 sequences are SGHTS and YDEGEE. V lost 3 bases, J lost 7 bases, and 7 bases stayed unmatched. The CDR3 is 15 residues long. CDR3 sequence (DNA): TGTGCCAGCAGCTCCCGGACAGGTCAAAATTCACCCCTCCACTTT. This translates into CASSSRTGQNSPLHF.

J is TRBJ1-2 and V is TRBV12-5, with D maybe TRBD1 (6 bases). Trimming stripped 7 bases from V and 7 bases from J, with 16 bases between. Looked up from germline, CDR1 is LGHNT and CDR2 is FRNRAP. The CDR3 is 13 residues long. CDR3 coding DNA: TGTGCTAGTGCCCCACGTGGCAGGGGTGGCTACACCTTC. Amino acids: CASAPRGRGGYTF.

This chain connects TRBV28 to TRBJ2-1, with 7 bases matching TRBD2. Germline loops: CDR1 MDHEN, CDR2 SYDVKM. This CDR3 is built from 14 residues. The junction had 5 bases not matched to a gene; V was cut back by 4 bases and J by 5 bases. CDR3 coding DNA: TGTGCCAGCAGTTCTCCGGGACTACACAATGAGCAGTTCTTC. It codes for CASSSPGLHNEQFF.

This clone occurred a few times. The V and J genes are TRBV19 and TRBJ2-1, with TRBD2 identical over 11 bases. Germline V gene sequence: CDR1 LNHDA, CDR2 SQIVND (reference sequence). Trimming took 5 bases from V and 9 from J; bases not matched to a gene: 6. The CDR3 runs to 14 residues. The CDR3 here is CASSVLSGGAEQFF. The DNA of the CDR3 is TGTGCCAGTAGTGTGCTTAGCGGGGGGGCTGAGCAGTTCTTC.

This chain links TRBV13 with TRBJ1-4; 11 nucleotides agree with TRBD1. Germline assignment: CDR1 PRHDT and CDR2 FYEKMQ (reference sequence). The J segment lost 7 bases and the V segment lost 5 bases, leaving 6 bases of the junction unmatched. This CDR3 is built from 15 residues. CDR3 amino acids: CASSGRDRGIEKLFF. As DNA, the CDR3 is TGTGCCAGCAGCGGCAGGGACAGGGGGATTGAAAAACTGTTTTTT.

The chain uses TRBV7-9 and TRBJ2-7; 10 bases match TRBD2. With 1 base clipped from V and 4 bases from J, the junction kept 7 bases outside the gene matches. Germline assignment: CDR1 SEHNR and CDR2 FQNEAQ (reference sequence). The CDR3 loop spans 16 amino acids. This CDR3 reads CASSLGASGGLYEQYF. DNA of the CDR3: TGTGCCAGCAGCTTAGGGGCTAGCGGGGGTTTATACGAGCAGTACTTC.

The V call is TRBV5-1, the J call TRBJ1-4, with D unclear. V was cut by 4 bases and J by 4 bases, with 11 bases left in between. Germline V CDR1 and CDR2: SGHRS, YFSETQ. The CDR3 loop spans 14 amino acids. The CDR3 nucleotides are TGCGCCAGCAGCCCGGGGAAGGGTAATGAAAAACTGTTTTTT. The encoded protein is CASSPGKGNEKLFF.